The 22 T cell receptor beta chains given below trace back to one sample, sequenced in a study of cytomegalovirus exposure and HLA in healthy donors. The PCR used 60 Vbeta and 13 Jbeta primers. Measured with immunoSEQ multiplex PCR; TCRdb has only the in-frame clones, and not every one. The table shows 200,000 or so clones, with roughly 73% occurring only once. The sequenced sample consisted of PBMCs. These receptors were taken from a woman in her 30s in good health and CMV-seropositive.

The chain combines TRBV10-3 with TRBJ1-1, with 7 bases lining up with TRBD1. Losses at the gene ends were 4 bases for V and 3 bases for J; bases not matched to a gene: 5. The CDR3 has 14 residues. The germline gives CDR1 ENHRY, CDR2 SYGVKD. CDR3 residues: CAISAGTAYTEAFF. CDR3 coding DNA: TGTGCCATCAGTGCCGGGACAGCCTACACTGAAGCTTTCTTT.

CDR3 residues: CASSLVGTGGRYEQYF. CDR3 DNA sequence: TGTGCCAGCAGTTTAGTCGGGACAGGGGGTCGGTACGAGCAGTACTTC. J is TRBJ2-7 and V is TRBV28, with 11 bases matching TRBD1. Unmatched junction bases numbered 7, after V lost 2 bases and J lost 4 bases. The CDR3 contains 16 residues. Looked up from germline, CDR1 is MDHEN and CDR2 is SYDVKM.

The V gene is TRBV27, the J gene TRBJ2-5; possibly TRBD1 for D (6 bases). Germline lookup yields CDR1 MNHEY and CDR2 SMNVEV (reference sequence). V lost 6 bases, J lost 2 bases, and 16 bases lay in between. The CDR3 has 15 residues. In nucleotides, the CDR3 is TGTGCCAGCAGCTCCTTATCAGGGGCTCAAGAGACCCAGTACTTC. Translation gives CASSSLSGAQETQYF.

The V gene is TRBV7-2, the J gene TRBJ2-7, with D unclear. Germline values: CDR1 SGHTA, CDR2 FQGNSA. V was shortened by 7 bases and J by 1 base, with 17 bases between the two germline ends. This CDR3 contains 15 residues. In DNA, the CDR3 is TGTGCCAGCACTATCCCCGAGTCACCATCCTACGAGCAGTACTTC. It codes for CASTIPESPSYEQYF.

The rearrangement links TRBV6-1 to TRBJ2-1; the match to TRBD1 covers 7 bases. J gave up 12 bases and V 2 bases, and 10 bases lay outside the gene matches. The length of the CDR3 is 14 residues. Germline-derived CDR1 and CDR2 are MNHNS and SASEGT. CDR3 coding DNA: TGTGCCAGCAGTGAATGGGCAGGGGGTTTGGGGCAGTTCTTC. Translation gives CASSEWAGGLGQFF.

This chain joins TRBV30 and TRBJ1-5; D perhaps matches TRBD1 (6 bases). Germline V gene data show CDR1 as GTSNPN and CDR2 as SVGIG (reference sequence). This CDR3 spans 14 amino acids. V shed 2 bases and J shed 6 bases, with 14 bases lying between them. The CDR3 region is CAWSTGNPVQPQHF. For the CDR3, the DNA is TGTGCCTGGAGTACAGGGAACCCTGTTCAGCCCCAGCATTTT.

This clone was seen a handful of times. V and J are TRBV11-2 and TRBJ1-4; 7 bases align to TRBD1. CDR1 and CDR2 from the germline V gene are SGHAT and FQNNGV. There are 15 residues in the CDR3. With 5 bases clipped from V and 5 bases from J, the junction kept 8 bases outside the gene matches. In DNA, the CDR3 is TGTGCCAGCAGCCCTCCGACAGGGACGAATGAAAAACTGTTTTTT. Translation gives CASSPPTGTNEKLFF.

In DNA form, the CDR3 reads TGTGCCAGCACCAGAGAGGGGCTAGGGGGAGTTTATGGCTACACCTTC. This sequence encodes CASTREGLGGVYGYTF. The V gene is TRBV9, the J gene TRBJ1-2; D may be TRBD1 (6 bases). Between the trimmed V and J ends, which lost 6 bases and 5 bases, there was a span of 23 bases. Looked up from germline, CDR1 is SGDLS and CDR2 is YYNGEE. This CDR3 is built from 16 residues.

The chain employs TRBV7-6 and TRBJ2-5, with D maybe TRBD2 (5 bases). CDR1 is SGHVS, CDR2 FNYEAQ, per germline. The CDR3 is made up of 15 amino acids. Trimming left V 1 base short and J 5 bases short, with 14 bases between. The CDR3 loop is CASSLVFRGPETQYF. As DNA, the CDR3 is TGTGCCAGCAGCTTAGTATTCCGGGGTCCCGAGACCCAGTACTTC.

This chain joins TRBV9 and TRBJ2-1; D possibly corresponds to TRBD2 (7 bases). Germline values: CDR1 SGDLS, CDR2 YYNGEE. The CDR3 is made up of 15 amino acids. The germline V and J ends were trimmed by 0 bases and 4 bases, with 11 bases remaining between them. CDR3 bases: TGTGCCAGCAGCGTAGCGGCGGGGGCTTACAATGAGCAGTTCTTC. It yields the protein CASSVAAGAYNEQFF. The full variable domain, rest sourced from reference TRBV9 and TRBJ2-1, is DSGVTQTPKHLITATGQRVTLRCSPRSGDLSVYWYQQSLDQGLQFLIQYYNGEERAKGNILERFSAQQFPDLHSELNLSSLELGDSALYFCASSVAAGAYNEQFFGPGTRLTVL.

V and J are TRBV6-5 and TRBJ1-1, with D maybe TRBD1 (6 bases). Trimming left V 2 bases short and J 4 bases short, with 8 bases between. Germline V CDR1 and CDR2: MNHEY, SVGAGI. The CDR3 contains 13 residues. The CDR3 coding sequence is TGTGCCAGCAGTTACGGGGGCGGCACTGAAGCTTTCTTT. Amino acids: CASSYGGGTEAFF.

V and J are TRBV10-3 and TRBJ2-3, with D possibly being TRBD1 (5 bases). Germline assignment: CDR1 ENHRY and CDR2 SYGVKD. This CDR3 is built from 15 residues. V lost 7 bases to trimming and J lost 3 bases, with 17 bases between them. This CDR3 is CAIKPFQGPTDTQYF. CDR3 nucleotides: TGTGCCATCAAACCTTTTCAGGGCCCAACAGATACGCAGTATTTT.

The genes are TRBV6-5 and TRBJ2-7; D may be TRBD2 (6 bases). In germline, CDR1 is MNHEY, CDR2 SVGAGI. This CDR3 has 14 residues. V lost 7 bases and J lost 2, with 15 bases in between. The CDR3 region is CASTKPGATYEQYF. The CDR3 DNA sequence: TGTGCCAGCACTAAACCGGGAGCTACCTACGAGCAGTACTTC.

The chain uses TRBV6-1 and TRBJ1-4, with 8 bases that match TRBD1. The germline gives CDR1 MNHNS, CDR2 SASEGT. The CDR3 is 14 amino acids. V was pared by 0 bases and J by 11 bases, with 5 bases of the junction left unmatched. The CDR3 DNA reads TGTGCCAGCAGTGAAGCTAGGAGACAGGGGAAACTGTTTTTT. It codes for CASSEARRQGKLFF.

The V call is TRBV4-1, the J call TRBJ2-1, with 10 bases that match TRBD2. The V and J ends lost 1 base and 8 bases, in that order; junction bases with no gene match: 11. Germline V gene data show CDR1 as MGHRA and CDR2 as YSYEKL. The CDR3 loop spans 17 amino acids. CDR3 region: CASSQVGAGGRNYEQFF. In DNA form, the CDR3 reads TGCGCCAGCAGCCAAGTTGGAGCGGGGGGGCGAAACTATGAGCAGTTCTTC.

CDR3 loop: CASSLDRAGNYGYTF. The CDR3 bases are TGCGCCAGCAGCCTTGACAGGGCAGGGAACTATGGCTACACCTTC. This chain connects TRBV5-1 to TRBJ1-2; 7 bases agree with TRBD1. Germline V gives CDR1 SGHRS, CDR2 YFSETQ. Trimming removed 4 bases from V and 2 bases from J; junction bases left unmatched: 8. The CDR3 runs 15 residues.

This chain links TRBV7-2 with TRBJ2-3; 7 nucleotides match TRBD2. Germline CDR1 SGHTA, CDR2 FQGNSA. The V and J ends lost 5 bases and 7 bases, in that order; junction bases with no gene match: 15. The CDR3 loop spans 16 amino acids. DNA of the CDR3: TGTGCCAGCAGCCCCTGGACTAGAGGCGGATCCCATACGCAGTATTTT. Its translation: CASSPWTRGGSHTQYF.

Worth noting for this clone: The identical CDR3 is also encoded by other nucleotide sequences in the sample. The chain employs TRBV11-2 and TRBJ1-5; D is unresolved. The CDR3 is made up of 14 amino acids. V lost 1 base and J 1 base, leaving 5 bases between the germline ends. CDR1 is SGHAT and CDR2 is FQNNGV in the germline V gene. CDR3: CASSLGSSNQPQHF. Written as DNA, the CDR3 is TGTGCCAGCAGCTTAGGAAGCAGCAATCAGCCCCAGCATTTT. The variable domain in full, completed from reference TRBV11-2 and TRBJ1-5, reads EAGVAQSPRYKIIEKRQSVAFWCNPISGHATLYWYQQILGQGPKLLIQFQNNGVVDDSQLPKDRFSAERLKGVDSTLKIQPAKLEDSAVYLCASSLGSSNQPQHFGDGTRLSIL.

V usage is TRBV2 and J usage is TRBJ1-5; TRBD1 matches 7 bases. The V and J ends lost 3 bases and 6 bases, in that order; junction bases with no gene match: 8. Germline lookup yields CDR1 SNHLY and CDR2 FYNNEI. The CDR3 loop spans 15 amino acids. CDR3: CASSETTGVGQPQHF. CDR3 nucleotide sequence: TGTGCCAGCAGTGAGACTACAGGGGTTGGTCAGCCCCAGCATTTT.

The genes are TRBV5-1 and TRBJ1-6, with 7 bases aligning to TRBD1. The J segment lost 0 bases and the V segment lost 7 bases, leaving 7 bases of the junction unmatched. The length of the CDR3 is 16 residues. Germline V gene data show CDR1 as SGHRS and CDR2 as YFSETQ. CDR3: CASAEGASSYNSPLHF. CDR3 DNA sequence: TGCGCCAGCGCGGAGGGGGCAAGCTCCTATAATTCACCCCTCCACTTT. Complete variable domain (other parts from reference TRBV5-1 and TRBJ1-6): KAGVTQTPRYLIKTRGQQVTLSCSPISGHRSVSWYQQTPGQGLQFLFEYFSETQRNKGNFPGRFSGRQFSNSRSEMNVSTLELGDSALYLCASAEGASSYNSPLHFGNGTRLTVT.

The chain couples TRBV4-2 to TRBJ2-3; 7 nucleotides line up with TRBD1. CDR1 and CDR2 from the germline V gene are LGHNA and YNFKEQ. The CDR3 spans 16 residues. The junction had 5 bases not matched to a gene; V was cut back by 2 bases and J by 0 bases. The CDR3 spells CASSQPGQVSTDTQYF. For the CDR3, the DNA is TGTGCCAGCAGCCAACCTGGACAGGTTAGCACAGATACGCAGTATTTT.

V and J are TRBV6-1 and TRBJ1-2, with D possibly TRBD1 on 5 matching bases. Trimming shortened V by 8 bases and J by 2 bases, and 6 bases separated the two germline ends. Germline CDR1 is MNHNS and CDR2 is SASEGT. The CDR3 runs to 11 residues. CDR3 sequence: CASSGNYGYTF. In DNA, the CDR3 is TGTGCCAGCTCAGGGAACTATGGCTACACCTTC.